The 12 T cell receptor beta chains presented below share a single source sample, sequenced in a study of identical twins. From the 5' RACE reads, TCRdb called clonotypes with MiXCR, one entry per CDR3 protein. The sample consists of some 900,000 distinct CDR3 sequences, approximately 13% of them appearing once. This sample also belongs to another study, concerning yellow fever vaccine responses in identical twins.

The sample was PBMCs. These receptors originate from a woman aged 18-29 years in good health.

This clonotype was recorded a few times. The gene calls are TRBV28 and TRBJ2-3; 16 nucleotides line up with TRBD2. This CDR3 region has 21 residues. Germline CDR1 and CDR2: MDHEN and SYDVKM. J lost 0 bases, V lost 2 bases, and 11 bases had no gene match. The CDR3 reads CASSLAGTSGRARQSTDTQYF. The CDR3 nucleotides read TGTGCCAGCAGTTTAGCCGGGACTAGCGGGAGGGCCAGACAGAGCACAGATACGCAGTATTTT. The full variable domain, in which reference TRBV28 and TRBJ2-3 provide the parts outside the CDR3, is DVKVTQSSRYLVKRTGEKVFLECVQDMDHENMFWYRQDPGLGLRLIYFSYDVKMKEKGDIPEGYSVSREKKERFSLILESASTNQTSMYLCASSLAGTSGRARQSTDTQYFGPGTRLTVL.

This clonotype was observed a few times. The chain has TRBV5-5 and TRBJ1-5, with D unresolved. V lost 4 bases to trimming and J lost 0 bases, with 8 bases between them. CDR1 is SGHKS and CDR2 is YYEKEE in the germline V gene (reference sequence). The CDR3 runs 14 residues. The CDR3 DNA sequence: TGTGCCAGCAGCCAGACATTTAGCAATCAGCCCCAGCATTTT. This gives the protein CASSQTFSNQPQHF.

This clonotype appeared many times. This chain uses TRBV10-3 with TRBJ2-7; 11 bases are a match to TRBD1. The V segment lost 2 bases and the J segment 1 base; nucleotides outside the gene matches: 1. Germline V CDR1 and CDR2: ENHRY, SYGVKD. CDR3 size: 15 residues. Written as DNA, the CDR3 is TGTGCCATCAGTGAGGGACAGGGGGCTTCCTACGAGCAGTACTTC. This codes for CAISEGQGASYEQYF.

This clonotype turned up a few times. The V call is TRBV11-1, the J call TRBJ2-1, with 7 bases matching TRBD2. Germline V lookup: CDR1 SGHAT, CDR2 FQDESV (reference sequence). This CDR3 spans 17 amino acids. V lost 2 bases to trimming and J lost 0 bases; unmatched junction nucleotides: 7. CDR3 nucleotides: TGTGCCAGCAGCTTAAGAGCGAGCGGGGCCTCCTACAATGAGCAGTTCTTC. Encoded protein: CASSLRASGASYNEQFF.

The V call is TRBV5-1, the J call TRBJ1-6; 9 positions agree with TRBD1. The CDR3 has 20 residues. Germline loops: CDR1 SGHRS, CDR2 YFSETQ. Trimming at V came to 4 bases and at J to 9 bases, leaving 23 bases not matched to a gene. As DNA, the CDR3 is TGCGCCAGCAGCACCTACGGACAGGGGAGGGGTGGGGTAATATTTTCACCCCTCCACTTT. Translation: CASSTYGQGRGGVIFSPLHF.

This clonotype was seen a handful of times. The CDR3: CASSFPSPNTIYF. The CDR3 DNA sequence: TGTGCCAGCAGTTTCCCCTCCCCAAACACCATATATTTT. The V and J genes are TRBV12-3 or TRBV12-4 and TRBJ1-3; D is uncertain. This CDR3 has 13 amino acids. V was pared by 3 bases and J by 6 bases, with 9 bases between.

V and J are TRBV7-6 and TRBJ2-1; D is possibly TRBD2 (5 bases). This CDR3 region has 17 residues. Germline V CDR1 and CDR2: SGHVS, FNYEAQ. Trimming stripped 5 bases from V and 0 bases from J, with 17 bases between. The CDR3 DNA follows: TGTGCCAGCAGCCCAGGCGTGGTAGGGAGCTCCTACAATGAGCAGTTCTTC. Amino acid sequence: CASSPGVVGSSYNEQFF.

The chain combines TRBV6-1 with TRBJ1-1; D is ambiguous. The V gene's germline CDR1 is MNHNS and CDR2 SASEGT. The CDR3 extends over 13 amino acids. V was clipped by 9 bases and J by 1 base, with 12 bases between them. CDR3 coding DNA: TGTGCCAGTGAGGAGACATCGAACACTGAAGCTTTCTTT. Its translation: CASEETSNTEAFF.

This clonotype showed up just a few times. The chain carries TRBV20-1 and TRBJ2-4; 11 bases are shared with TRBD2. V lost 5 bases, J lost 2 bases, and 8 bases stayed unmatched. The CDR3 totals 16 residues. CDR1 and CDR2 from the germline V gene are DFQATT and SNEGSKA (reference sequence). Written as DNA, the CDR3 is TGCAGTGCTGTGTTAGCGGGAGGGGGAACCAAAAACATTCAGTACTTC. Encoded protein: CSAVLAGGGTKNIQYF.

Many counts were recorded for this clonotype. The chain carries TRBV12-3 or TRBV12-4 and TRBJ1-1; weak D call: TRBD1 (6 bases). V gave up 0 bases and J gave up 5 bases, with 16 bases separating them. The CDR3 consists of 16 residues. CDR3: CASSLALGGGETEAFF. CDR3 in DNA: TGTGCCAGCAGTTTAGCGTTGGGGGGCGGGGAGACTGAAGCTTTCTTT.

The chain joins TRBV7-9 to TRBJ2-1, with D possibly TRBD2 on 7 matching bases. The V and J ends lost 11 bases and 8 bases respectively, with 22 bases between them. This CDR3 comprises 14 residues. Germline lookup yields CDR1 SEHNR and CDR2 FQNEAQ (reference sequence). The chain's CDR3 is CAGRGGGLGDEQFF. The CDR3 DNA follows: TGTGCCGGAAGAGGGGGGGGCCTCGGCGATGAGCAGTTCTTC.

There are many counts of this clonotype. The chain has TRBV25-1 and TRBJ1-4; D is uncertain. CDR3 length equals 11 residues. Per the germline V gene, CDR1 is MGHDK and CDR2 is SYGVNS. Trimming cost V 7 bases and J 7 bases, with 7 bases left between them. The CDR3 region is CASTYGEKLFF. The CDR3 DNA reads TGTGCCAGCACTTACGGTGAAAAACTGTTTTTT.